The next 5 T cell receptor beta chains were all read from a single sample in a study. TCRdb itself ran the 5' RACE reads through MiXCR, one entry per CDR3 protein. The sample consists of approximately 40,000 distinct CDR3 sequences, over 25% of them appearing once. What was sequenced was tumor-infiltrating memory CD4+ T cells sorted from the breast tumor. The subset was: memory CD4+ T cells, CD4+CD45RO+CD25-. These receptors were taken from a female donor with breast cancer.

This clonotype has only a few counts. The V and J genes are TRBV24-1 and TRBJ2-2, with TRBD1 as a possible D gene (6 bases). The CDR3 is 14 amino acids. Deletions cut 7 bases from V and 4 bases from J, with 12 bases between. The germline V gene has CDR1 KGHDR and CDR2 SFDVKD. CDR3 region: CATRTGHTTGELFF. Here the CDR3 DNA reads TGTGCCACCAGAACGGGACACACCACCGGGGAGCTGTTTTTT.

This clonotype was counted ten times or more. The chain uses TRBV5-1 and TRBJ1-1; 7 bases map to TRBD1. Germline-derived CDR1 and CDR2 are SGHRS and YFSETQ. The junction had 7 bases not matched to a gene; V was cut back by 2 bases and J by 3 bases. This CDR3 has 15 residues. CDR3 protein: CASSLLGGADTEAFF. In DNA, the CDR3 is TGCGCCAGCAGCTTACTAGGGGGCGCGGACACTGAAGCTTTCTTT.

The rearrangement links TRBV7-9 to TRBJ2-1, with 9 bases lining up with TRBD2. The CDR3 runs 14 residues. Germline CDR1 reads SEHNR; CDR2 reads FQNEAQ (reference sequence). V shed 1 base and J 10 bases; nucleotides not matched to a gene: 5. The CDR3 loop is CASSLVGLATEQFF. The CDR3 DNA reads TGTGCCAGCAGCTTAGTGGGACTAGCAACCGAGCAGTTCTTC.

There are a few counts of this clonotype. This chain joins TRBV21-1 and TRBJ2-5; the table's D call of TRBD1 was not tested on the DNA. TRBV21-1 counts as a pseudogene. The CDR3 is 12 residues long. The CDR3: CAKVTGRETQYF. DNA for the CDR3: TGTGCGAAGGTCACAGGGAGGGAGACCCAGTACTTC.

This clonotype was picked up a small number of times. The CDR3 loop reads CSAVYGTGFDEQYF. DNA of the CDR3: TGCAGCGCAGTCTACGGGACAGGGTTCGACGAGCAGTACTTC. V and J are TRBV29-1 and TRBJ2-7; 9 bases match TRBD1. The germline V gene encodes CDR1 SQVTM and CDR2 ANQGSEA. The CDR3 spans 14 residues. Trimming at V came to 7 bases and at J to 5 bases, leaving 12 bases not matched to a gene.